This TCR beta chain comes out of a study of T cell repertoires in ileal Crohn's disease. Study-level findings and limits: Sorted CD8 T cells held more high-frequency clones than CD4.

This CDR3 region has 16 residues. The germline V and J ends were trimmed by 0 bases and 0 bases, with 9 bases remaining between them. Germline V CDR1 and CDR2: WSHSY, SAAADI. This sample's time point: neoterminal ileum biopsy at postoperative endoscopy, about 6 months after surgery. Per sample, roughly 530 nanograms of biopsy DNA were TCRB immunosequenced. The protocol was immunoSEQ multiplex PCR, while the TCRdb copy is restricted to in-frame clones and leaves out a portion. The sample includes 1,900 or so clones, 80% to 90% seen only once; the top ten take 4.6%. Regarding this clone: Its antigen remains unidentified.

Specimen: ileal tissue. The source is an adult with Crohn's disease. The rearrangement joins TRBV10-2 to TRBJ2-4; D gene unclear. The CDR3 sequence is CASSESTPLAKNIQYF. The CDR3 DNA reads TGCGCCAGCAGTGAGTCGACTCCCTTAGCCAAAAACATTCAGTACTTC.